One and the same sample provided the 2 T cell receptor beta chains below, sequenced in a study of radiation and T cells in renal cell carcinoma. The assay was immunoSEQ multiplex PCR, and TCRdb's table has in-frame clones only and misses some. This table has about 88,000 clones, around nine tenths appearing once. Sample time point: baseline pretreatment blood. Treatment given: 15 Gy SBRT to primary tumor, nephrectomy 4 weeks later. Sequenced material: blood, taken from a patient whose treatment included radiotherapy and nephrectomy. These receptors originate from a man aged 45-60 years with renal cell carcinoma.

This chain connects TRBV2 to TRBJ1-3; possibly TRBD1 for D (5 bases). Germline V CDR1 and CDR2: SNHLY, FYNNEI. The CDR3 is 12 residues long. The CDR3 DNA reads TGTGCTTCAGACAGATTTGGAAACACCATATATTTT. Protein product: CASDRFGNTIYF. The variable domain in full, completed from reference TRBV2 and TRBJ1-3, reads EPEVTQTPSHQVTQMGQEVILRCVPISNHLYFYWYRQILGQKVEFLVSFYNNEISEKSEIFDDQFSVERPDGSNFTLKIRSTKLEDSAMYFCASDRFGNTIYFGEGSWLTVV.

This chain links TRBV5-1 with TRBJ2-6, with a tentative D call TRBD2 (5 bases). Germline V gene data show CDR1 as SGHRS and CDR2 as YFSETQ. This CDR3 is 14 amino acids long. V was cut by 2 bases and J by 3 bases, with 6 bases left in between. The CDR3 DNA reads TGCGCCAGCAGCTTTGAGGGTGGGGCCAACGTCCTGACTTTC. This sequence encodes CASSFEGGANVLTF.